Listed here are 29 T cell receptor beta chains from one sample, sequenced in a study of T cells expressing NK-cell markers. TCRdb re-called the 5' RACE reads and gives one entry per CDR3 protein, without DNA. The sample includes about 460,000 distinct CDR3 sequences. Sequenced: blood T cells: a sorted CD56 or NKG2C T cell subset, CD4+ or CD8+ T cells, or bulk PBMC T cells (not recorded which). All receptors derive from a woman aged 50 to 60 in good health.

This chain uses TRBV4-1 with TRBJ1-1; the D call of TRBD1 rests on TCRdb alone, since no DNA is present to check it. Germline V CDR1 and CDR2: MGHRA, YSYEKL. The CDR3 has 14 amino acids. This chain's CDR3 is CASSQPGRGAEAFF.

The chain employs TRBV2 and TRBJ1-4; with no DNA, the TCRdb D assignment of TRBD1 cannot be verified. The CDR3 has 13 amino acids. Germline loops: CDR1 SNHLY, CDR2 FYNNEI. The CDR3 protein is CASRSGTEEKLFF. The full variable domain, with the rest looked up from reference TRBV2 and TRBJ1-4, is EPEVTQTPSHQVTQMGQEVILRCVPISNHLYFYWYRQILGQKVEFLVSFYNNEISEKSEIFDDQFSVERPDGSNFTLKIRSTKLEDSAMYFCASRSGTEEKLFFGSGTQLSVL.

The V and J genes are TRBV9 and TRBJ1-1; TCRdb picks TRBD1, but there is no DNA to check that call. CDR1 is SGDLS and CDR2 is YYNGEE in the germline V gene. The CDR3 has 16 residues. CDR3 sequence reads: CASRGQDQYPGTEAFF.

The chain combines TRBV6-1 with TRBJ1-5. The CDR3 contains 14 residues. The germline V gene has CDR1 MNHNS and CDR2 SASEGT. The CDR3 sequence: CASSRLNSNQPQHF.

V gene TRBV20-1 combines with J gene TRBJ2-7; TCRdb selects TRBD1, and the lack of DNA leaves this call unchecked. The V gene's germline CDR1 is DFQATT and CDR2 SNEGSKA (reference sequence). The CDR3 has 14 amino acids. CDR3 sequence reads: CSARLDSGPYEQYF.

The chain links TRBV7-9 to TRBJ2-2; with no DNA, the TCRdb D assignment of TRBD1 cannot be verified. Germline V gene sequence: CDR1 SEHNR, CDR2 FQNEAQ (reference sequence). This CDR3 has 16 residues. The CDR3 loop is CASSLRGTGNTGELFF.

The chain employs TRBV18 and TRBJ2-1. CDR1 is KGHSH, CDR2 LQKENI, per germline. CDR3 size: 18 residues. CDR3 loop: CASSPPGPEKGSYNEQFF.

This chain uses TRBV2 with TRBJ1-2; there is no DNA to check the TCRdb D call of TRBD1. Germline V lookup: CDR1 SNHLY, CDR2 FYNNEI. The CDR3 is 15 residues long. CDR3 loop: CASNRGTGTTYGYTF.

The chain employs TRBV29-1 and TRBJ2-5. The germline CDR1 and CDR2 sequences are SQVTM and ANQGSEA. The CDR3 has 12 residues. CDR3 sequence: CSVTLNQETQYF. The variable domain in full, completed from reference TRBV29-1 and TRBJ2-5, reads SAVISQKPSRDICQRGTSLTIQCQVDSQVTMMFWYRQQPGQSLTLIATANQGSEATYESGFVIDKFPISRPNLTFSTLTVSNMSPEDSSIYLCSVTLNQETQYFGPGTRLLVL.

V gene TRBV5-6 combines with J gene TRBJ2-2; TCRdb reports TRBD2, a call that lacks DNA to check it against. The CDR3 contains 19 residues. The germline CDR1 and CDR2 sequences are SGHDT and YYEEEE. CDR3 sequence: CASSSLGVAGGANTGELFF.

The chain recombines TRBV10-2 with TRBJ1-6. The CDR3 totals 14 residues. Germline V gives CDR1 WSHSY, CDR2 SAAADI. The CDR3 protein is CASSGGSYNSPLHF.

This rearrangement joins TRBV4-2 to TRBJ2-1; TCRdb lists TRBD2, though no DNA is available to test this call. The CDR3 is 17 residues long. Looked up from germline, CDR1 is LGHNA and CDR2 is YNFKEQ. The CDR3 spells CASSQGLAGIEGNEQFF.

This sequence joins TRBV4-1 and TRBJ1-1; the D call of TRBD1 rests on TCRdb alone, since no DNA is present to check it. The CDR3 has 16 amino acids. Looked up from germline, CDR1 is MGHRA and CDR2 is YSYEKL. This chain's CDR3 is CASSLPRGRENTEAFF.

The J gene is TRBJ2-1, the V gene TRBV20-1; without DNA, the TCRdb call of TRBD2 cannot be checked. This CDR3 has 17 amino acids. CDR1 and CDR2 from the germline V gene are DFQATT and SNEGSKA (reference sequence). The CDR3 protein is CSARDPSGRQRYNEQFF.

The chain employs TRBV20-1 and TRBJ2-1. CDR1 is DFQATT and CDR2 is SNEGSKA in the germline V gene (reference sequence). This CDR3 is 11 amino acids long. This CDR3 is CSASIATEQFF.

V and J are TRBV11-2 and TRBJ1-1. The germline CDR1 and CDR2 sequences are SGHAT and FQNNGV. There are 14 residues in the CDR3. The CDR3 protein is CASSLDQGLPEAFF.

J is TRBJ1-1 and V is TRBV11-2. The CDR3 totals 15 residues. Germline V lookup: CDR1 SGHAT, CDR2 FQNNGV. The CDR3 loop is CASSLAQGWATEAFF.

V is TRBV12-3 or TRBV12-4 and J is TRBJ2-3; TCRdb names TRBD2, which stays unverified in the absence of DNA. The CDR3 runs 13 residues. The CDR3 sequence is CASSSGLVGTQYF.

The chain combines TRBV7-9 with TRBJ2-2; the D call from TCRdb, TRBD2, cannot be confirmed without DNA. Germline V lookup: CDR1 SEHNR, CDR2 FQNEAQ (reference sequence). The CDR3 is made up of 18 amino acids. The CDR3 is CASSLEGPHLTNTGELFF.

The chain is built from TRBV20-1 and TRBJ2-1. This CDR3 has 15 amino acids. Germline loops: CDR1 DFQATT, CDR2 SNEGSKA (reference sequence). This CDR3 reads CSARILGQLYNEQFF.

The chain joins TRBV6-5 to TRBJ2-1; as DNA is missing, the TRBD2 call by TCRdb cannot be tested. Germline loops: CDR1 MNHEY, CDR2 SVGAGI. The CDR3 is 15 amino acids. The chain's CDR3 is CASSYFSGTSGEKFF.

CDR3 sequence reads: CASSRIGPQHF. V and J are TRBV12-3 or TRBV12-4 and TRBJ1-5. The CDR3 length is 11 residues.

The J gene is TRBJ1-2, the V gene TRBV20-1. The CDR3 loop spans 15 amino acids. Germline V lookup: CDR1 DFQATT, CDR2 SNEGSKA (reference sequence). CDR3 in amino acids: CSARAEGEANYGYTF.

V usage is TRBV12-3 or TRBV12-4 and J usage is TRBJ2-1; no DNA is available, so the TRBD2 call from TCRdb remains unchecked. This CDR3 contains 18 residues. CDR3 sequence reads: CASSPKTLAGGLYNEQFF.

J is TRBJ2-1 and V is TRBV20-1; TCRdb gives TRBD1 as the D gene, but with no DNA this cannot be confirmed. CDR1 and CDR2 from the germline V gene are DFQATT and SNEGSKA (reference sequence). The CDR3 has 13 residues. CDR3 sequence: CSAPRGGTDEQFF.

This chain joins TRBV6-2 or TRBV6-3 and TRBJ1-2; absent DNA, TCRdb's TRBD1 call cannot be checked. Per germline, CDR1 MNHEY and CDR2 SVGEGT. The CDR3 length is 12 residues. The CDR3 region is CASTLGQGHYTF.

This chain connects TRBV5-1 to TRBJ2-5. CDR1 is SGHRS and CDR2 is YFSETQ in the germline V gene. The CDR3 totals 13 residues. The CDR3 is CASSLALEETQYF.

The chain has TRBV28 and TRBJ1-2; TCRdb indicates TRBD1, and absent DNA this call remains unverified. The CDR3 extends over 13 amino acids. Germline CDR1 MDHEN, CDR2 SYDVKM. CDR3 sequence: CASSNYRGPGYTF.

This chain uses TRBV12-3 or TRBV12-4 with TRBJ1-5. CDR3 length: 18 amino acids. The CDR3 is CASRLGELRIYSNQPQHF.